This record concerns one T cell receptor beta chain sequence. Its specificity is not known. This sample is drawn from a study of blood T cells in healthy people across ages. Study-wide findings and caveats: Conclusively comparing naive with antigen-experienced cells was impossible with unsorted PBMCs.

The use of a sample-barcoded 5' primer and a J-beta primer mix characterized a second PCR of 7 to 11 cycles. A single record per CDR3 protein comes from TCRdb applying MiXCR to the 5' RACE reads. The sample has approximately 680,000 distinct CDR3 sequences, about 34% seen once; the top ten hold just over 15%. At least 5 micrograms of total RNA were extracted per sample. V dropped 2 bases and J dropped 0 bases, with 8 bases sitting between them. This CDR3 region has 16 residues. Looked up from germline, CDR1 is SNHLY and CDR2 is FYNNEI. Material for sequencing was blood. This sequence was found in a woman aged 80 or over in good health. V gene TRBV2 combines with J gene TRBJ1-6, with D possibly TRBD1 on 5 matching bases. The DNA of the CDR3 is TGTGCCAGCAGTGAAAGGGGAAGCTCCTATAATTCACCCCTCCACTTT. Translating it yields CASSERGSSYNSPLHF.